This T cell receptor beta chain was identified in a study of siplizumab effects on memory and regulatory T cells. Findings and caveats of the study: It was never confirmed that proliferating Tregs from siplizumab cultures were suppressive. Unstimulated subsets captured only a minor fraction of alloreactive clones. Naive T cells appeared more diverse than memory cells and seemed to be major alloresponse contributors. Assignment of a naive or memory phenotype failed for roughly 80-96% of the proliferating CD4+ or CD8+ clones.

On this clone: The target antigen is unknown.

The repertoire was sequenced with immunoSEQ multiplex PCR; TCRdb's copy has only in-frame clones and lacks some. The table shows under 100,000 clones, with over 90% occurring only once. Trimming took off 5 bases at V and 5 bases at J, with 12 bases between the two ends. The CDR3 is 14 residues long. The germline gives CDR1 MNHNS, CDR2 SASEGT. Sample: non-Treg CD4+ T cells sorted from blood. The receptor comes from a human donor in good health. The chain combines TRBV6-1 with TRBJ2-2; no clear D. CDR3 bases: TGTGCCAGCAGTTGGGTCCTCTATACCGGGGAGCTGTTTTTT. It is translated as CASSWVLYTGELFF.